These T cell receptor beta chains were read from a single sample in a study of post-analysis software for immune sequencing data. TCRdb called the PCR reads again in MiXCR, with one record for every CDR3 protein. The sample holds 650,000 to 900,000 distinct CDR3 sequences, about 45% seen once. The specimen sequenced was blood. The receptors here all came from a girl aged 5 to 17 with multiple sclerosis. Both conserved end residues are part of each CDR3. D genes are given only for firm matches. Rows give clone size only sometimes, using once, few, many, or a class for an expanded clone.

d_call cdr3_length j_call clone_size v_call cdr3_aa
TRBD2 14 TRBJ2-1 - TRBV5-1 CASSLTSGNYEQFF
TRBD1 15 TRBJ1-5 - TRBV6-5 CASSPDRAQNQPQHF
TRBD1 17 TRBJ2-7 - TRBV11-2 CASSSGMDRVITHEQYF
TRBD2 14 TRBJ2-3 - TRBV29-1 CSVTRGVGTDTQYF
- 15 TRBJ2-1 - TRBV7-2 CASSSWSRPYNEQFF
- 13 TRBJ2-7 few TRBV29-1 CSVQGQGPYEQYF
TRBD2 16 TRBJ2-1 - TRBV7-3 CASSVGLAGGGSEQFF
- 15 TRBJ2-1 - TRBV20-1 CSASYPGGAYNEQFF
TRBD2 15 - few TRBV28 CASSGPGLDFGTQYF
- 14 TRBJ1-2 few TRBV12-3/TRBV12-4 CASSRSGDGYGYTF
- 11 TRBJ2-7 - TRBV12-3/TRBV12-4 CASSSPQEQYF
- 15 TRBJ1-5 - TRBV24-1 CATNDSLSGNQPQHF
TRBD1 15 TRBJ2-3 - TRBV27 CASKPGQGITDTQYF
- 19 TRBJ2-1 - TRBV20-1 CSANSNLARTSLSYNEQFF
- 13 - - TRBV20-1 CSAPGQDEETQYF
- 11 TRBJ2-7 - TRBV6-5 CASQVGNEQYF
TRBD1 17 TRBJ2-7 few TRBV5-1 CASSWGFTGQGTHEQYF
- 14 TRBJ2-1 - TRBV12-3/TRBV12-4 CASRRRVDGNEQFF
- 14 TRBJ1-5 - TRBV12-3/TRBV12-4 CASRLAGSNQPQHF
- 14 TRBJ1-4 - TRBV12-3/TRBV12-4 CASSSWGLNEKLFF
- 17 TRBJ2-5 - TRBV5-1 CASSLGPLAQVQETQYF
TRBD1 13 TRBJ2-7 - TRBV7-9 CASSTTGTYEQYF
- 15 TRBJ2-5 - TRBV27 CASSARDWGQETQYF
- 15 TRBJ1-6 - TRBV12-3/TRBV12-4 CANSFRRDRNSPLHF
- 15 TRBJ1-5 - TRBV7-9 CASSLSGNSNQPQHF
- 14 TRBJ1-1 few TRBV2 CASSEVGMGTEAFF
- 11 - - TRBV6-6 CASFAGGEQYF
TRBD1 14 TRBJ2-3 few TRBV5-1 CASTTGQGGDTQYF
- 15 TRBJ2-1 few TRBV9 CASSVGSDPSAEQFF
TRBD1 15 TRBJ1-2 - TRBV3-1 CASSLGQGVYYGYTF
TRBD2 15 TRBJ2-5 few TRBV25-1 CASSEGSGREETQYF
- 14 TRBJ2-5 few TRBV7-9 CASSLLLGVKTQYF
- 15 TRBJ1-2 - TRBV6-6 CASSLNPPGDGGYTF
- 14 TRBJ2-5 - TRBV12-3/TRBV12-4 CASSLRGSGEAQYF
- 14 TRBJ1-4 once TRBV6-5 CASSPGPLIEKLFF
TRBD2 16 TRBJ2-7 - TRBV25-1 CASSEWGLAGSYEQYF
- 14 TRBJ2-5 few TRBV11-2 CASSLDWDQETQYF
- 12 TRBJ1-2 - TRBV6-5 CGTGPGYGGYTF
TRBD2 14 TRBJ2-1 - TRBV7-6 CASSSSGRATEQFF
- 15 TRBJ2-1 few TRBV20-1 CSARDTALEYNEQFF
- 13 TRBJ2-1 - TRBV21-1 CASSTEISDEQFF
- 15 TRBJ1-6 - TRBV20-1 CSAPQYGGHNSPLHF
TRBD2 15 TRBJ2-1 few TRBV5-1 CASSFRGRAPDEQFF
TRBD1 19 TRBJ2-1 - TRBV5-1 CASSWGEPGTGSVGNEQFF
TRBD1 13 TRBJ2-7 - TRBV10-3 CAIREATGYEQYF
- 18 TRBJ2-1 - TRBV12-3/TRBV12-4 CASSSALALAPTGNEQFF
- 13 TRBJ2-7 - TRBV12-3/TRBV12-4 CASRLDTTYEQYF
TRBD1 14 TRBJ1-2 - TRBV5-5 CASSQGGRNYGYTF
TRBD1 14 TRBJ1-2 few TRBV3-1 CASSHGQANYGYTF
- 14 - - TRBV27 CASSEGGWGYEQYF
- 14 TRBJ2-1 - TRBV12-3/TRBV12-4 CASSLWDSGEEQFF
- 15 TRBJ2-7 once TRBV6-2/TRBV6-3 CASSSSGRSSYEQYF
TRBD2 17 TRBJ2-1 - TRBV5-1 CASRLGAGGPNHNEQFF
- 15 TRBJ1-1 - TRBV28 CASSPPRTGNTEAFF
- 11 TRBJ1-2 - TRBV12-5 CATTGTYGYTF